A selection of T cell receptor beta chains follows, all from one sample in a study of blood T cell repertoires in COVID-19. Assay: immunoSEQ multiplex PCR; the TCRdb copy retains only in-frame clones and omits some. The sample comprises a few hundred thousand clones, 85% to 90% of which are singletons, and approximately 2.5% rests with the top ten. The sample was PBMCs or T cells enriched from blood (not recorded which). The source is a woman younger than 30 who had recovered from COVID-19. Both conserved end residues are part of each CDR3. A D gene is named only where the DNA matches it firmly. Only part of the rows carry a size: once, few, many, or a class if the clone is expanded.

TRBV18	TRBJ2-7	-	-	TGTGCCAGCTCAAAGGACAGAAACTACGAGCAGTACTTC	CASSKDRNYEQYF
TRBV2	TRBJ2-4	TRBD1	-	TGTGCCAGCAGGCATCGGACAGGCATCGACATTCAGTACTTC	CASRHRTGIDIQYF
TRBV30	TRBJ2-7	TRBD1	-	TGTGCCTGGAGTCCAGGGACAGGGGCCAGGGAGCAGTACTTC	CAWSPGTGAREQYF
TRBV3-1/TRBV3-2	TRBJ1-2	-	few	TGTGCCAGCAGTCCACAGGGTTACTATGGCTACACCTTC	CASSPQGYYGYTF
TRBV2	TRBJ2-2	TRBD1	-	TGTGCCAGCATGAGGACAGGCTCGAACACCGGGGAGCTGTTTTTT	CASMRTGSNTGELFF
TRBV19	TRBJ2-1	-	-	TGTGCCAGTAGTATCGGCGCCCCTCCCAGCGATGAGCAGTTCTTC	CASSIGAPPSDEQFF
TRBV3-1/TRBV3-2	TRBJ1-2	-	-	TGTGCCAGCAGCCAAGTTGTGGGCTTCACGTATGGCTACACCTTC	CASSQVVGFTYGYTF
TRBV7-2	TRBJ1-2	-	once	TGTGCCAGCAGCTTAGATCCACAGGGAAATGGCTACACCTTC	CASSLDPQGNGYTF
TRBV18	TRBJ1-4	-	-	TGTGCCAGCTCAACCGCACGGAATGAAAAACTGTTTTTT	CASSTARNEKLFF
TRBV27	TRBJ1-1	TRBD1	-	TGTGCCAGCAGGTTAACAGGGGTGAACACTGAAGCTTTCTTT	CASRLTGVNTEAFF
TRBV7-8	TRBJ1-5	-	-	TGTGCCAGCAGCTTGAAGCTCGGGAGGGATGACAATCAGCCCCAGCATTTT	CASSLKLGRDDNQPQHF
TRBV2	TRBJ2-3	TRBD1	once	TGTGCCAGCAGACTAACAGGGGCCACAGATACGCAGTATTTT	CASRLTGATDTQYF
TRBV6-2/TRBV6-3	TRBJ2-1	-	-	TGTGCCAGCAGTTTCCCCACGCAGGCTGAGCAGTTCTTC	CASSFPTQAEQFF
TRBV21-1	TRBJ1-1	-	few	TGTGCCAGCAGCAAGACAGGGGGCATGAACACTGAAGCTTTCTTT	CASSKTGGMNTEAFF
TRBV19	TRBJ1-1	-	-	TGTGCCAGTAGTCGCTCAGGGTCCTTGAACACTGAAGCTTTCTTT	CASSRSGSLNTEAFF
TRBV4-1	TRBJ1-5	-	-	TGCGCCAGCAGCCAAGAAGGAGCTAAAGGATCCCTCTTAAGCAATCAGCCCCAGCATTTT	CASSQEGAKGSLLSNQPQHF
TRBV11-1	TRBJ1-2	TRBD1	-	TGTGCCAGCAGCTTAGCGCAAAGGGACAGGGTTCATGGCTACACCTTC	CASSLAQRDRVHGYTF
TRBV7-2	TRBJ2-7	TRBD1	-	TGTGCCAGCAGCGACAGGGAAAGCGCCTACGAGCAGTACTTC	CASSDRESAYEQYF
TRBV6-4	TRBJ2-1	-	-	TGTGCCAGCTCACCAGGGGCCGCCAGCATTGAGCAGTTCTTC	CASSPGAASIEQFF
TRBV7-9	TRBJ1-1	-	-	TGTGCCAGCAGCTTAAGCGGCGGGTTTGACACTGAAGCTTTCTTT	CASSLSGGFDTEAFF
TRBV7-8	TRBJ1-1	TRBD1	-	TGTGCCAGCAGCTTCCCGGACAGGGAGGGCACTGAAGCTTTCTTT	CASSFPDREGTEAFF
TRBV19	TRBJ1-2	TRBD1	-	TGTGCCAGTAGTTTGGAGGGGGCGAATGGCTACACCTTC	CASSLEGANGYTF
TRBV6-5	TRBJ1-4	TRBD1	few	TGTGCCAGCAGCAGGACAGGGAATGAAAAACTGTTTTTT	CASSRTGNEKLFF
TRBV15	TRBJ1-1	TRBD1	-	TGTGCCACCAGCCGCGGACAGGGAGTGACTGAAGCTTTCTTT	CATSRGQGVTEAFF
TRBV4-1	TRBJ1-1	-	-	TGCGCCAGCAGCCAAGACATGAACAGGGTCACTTTGAACACTGAAGCTTTCTTT	CASSQDMNRVTLNTEAFF